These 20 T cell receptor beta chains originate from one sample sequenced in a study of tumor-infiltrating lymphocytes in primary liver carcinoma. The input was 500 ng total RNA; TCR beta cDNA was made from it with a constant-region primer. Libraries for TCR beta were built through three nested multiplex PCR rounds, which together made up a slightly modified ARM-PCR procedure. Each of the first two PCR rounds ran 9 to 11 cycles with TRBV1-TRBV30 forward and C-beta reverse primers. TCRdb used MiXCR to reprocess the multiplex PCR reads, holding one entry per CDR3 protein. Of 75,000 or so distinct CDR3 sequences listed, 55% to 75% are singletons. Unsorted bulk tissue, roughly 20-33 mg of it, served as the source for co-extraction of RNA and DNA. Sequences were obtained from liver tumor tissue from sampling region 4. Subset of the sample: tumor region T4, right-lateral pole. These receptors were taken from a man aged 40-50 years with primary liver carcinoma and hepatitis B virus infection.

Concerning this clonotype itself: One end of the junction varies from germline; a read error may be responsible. CDR3 DNA sequence: TGTGTCAGCAGCTCAGATCGCTTGGGCTACACCTTC. It encodes CVSSSDRLGYTF. The chain uses TRBV11-2 and TRBJ1-2; D unresolved. Germline assignment: CDR1 SGHAT and CDR2 FQNNGV. The CDR3 sequence is 12 residues long.

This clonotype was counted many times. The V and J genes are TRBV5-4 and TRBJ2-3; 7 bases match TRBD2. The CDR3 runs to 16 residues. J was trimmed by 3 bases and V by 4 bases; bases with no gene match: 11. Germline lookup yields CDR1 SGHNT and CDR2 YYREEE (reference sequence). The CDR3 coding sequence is TGTGCCAGCAGCCCTTGGCCGTTGCGGGGGACAGATACGCAGTATTTT. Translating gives CASSPWPLRGTDTQYF.

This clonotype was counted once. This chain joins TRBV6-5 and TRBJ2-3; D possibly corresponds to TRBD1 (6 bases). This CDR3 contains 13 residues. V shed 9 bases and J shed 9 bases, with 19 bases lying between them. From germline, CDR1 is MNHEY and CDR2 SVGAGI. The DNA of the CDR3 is TGTGCCAGTGGTTCAAGCGAGGGGGAGACGCAGTATTTT. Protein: CASGSSEGETQYF.

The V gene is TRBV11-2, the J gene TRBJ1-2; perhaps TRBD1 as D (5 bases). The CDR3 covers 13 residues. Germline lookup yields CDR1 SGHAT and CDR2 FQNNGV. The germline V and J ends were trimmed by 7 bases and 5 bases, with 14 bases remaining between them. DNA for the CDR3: TGTGCCAGCACTATAGAGGGGAAATATGGCTACACCTTC. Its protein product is CASTIEGKYGYTF.

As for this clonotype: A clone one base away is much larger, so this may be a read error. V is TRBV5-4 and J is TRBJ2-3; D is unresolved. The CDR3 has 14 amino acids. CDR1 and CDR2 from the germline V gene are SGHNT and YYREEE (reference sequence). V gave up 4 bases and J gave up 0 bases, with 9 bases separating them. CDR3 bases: TGTGCCAGCAGCACCTGTTCCAGCACAGATACGCAGTATTTT. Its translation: CASSTCSSTDTQYF.

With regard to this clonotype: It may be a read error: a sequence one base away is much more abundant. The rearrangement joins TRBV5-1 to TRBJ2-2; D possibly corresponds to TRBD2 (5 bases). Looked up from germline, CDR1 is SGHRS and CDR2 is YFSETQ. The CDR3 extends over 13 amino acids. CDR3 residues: CASFQENTGELLF. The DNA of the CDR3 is TGCGCCAGCTTTCAGGAGAACACCGGGGAGCTGCTTTTT.

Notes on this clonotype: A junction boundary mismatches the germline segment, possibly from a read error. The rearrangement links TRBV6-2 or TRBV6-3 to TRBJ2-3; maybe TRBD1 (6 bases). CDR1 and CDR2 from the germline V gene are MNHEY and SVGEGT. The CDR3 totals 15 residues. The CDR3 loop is CASSYLGQNTDTLYF. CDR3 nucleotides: TGTGCCAGCAGCTACCTCGGACAGAACACAGATACGCTGTATTTT.

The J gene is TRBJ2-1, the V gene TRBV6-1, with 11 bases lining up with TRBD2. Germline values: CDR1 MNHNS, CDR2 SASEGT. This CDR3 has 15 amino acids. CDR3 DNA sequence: TGTGCTAACAGCGTGGGACTAGCGGAATTCAATGAGCAGTTCTTC. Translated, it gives CANSVGLAEFNEQFF.

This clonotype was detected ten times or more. DNA for the CDR3: TGTGCCAGCAGTTACTCGATAGGGGGCTATGACGAGCAGTACTTC. It specifies CASSYSIGGYDEQYF. The V call is TRBV6-6, the J call TRBJ2-7; 7 nucleotides align to TRBD1. Germline V gene lookup returns CDR1 MNHNY and CDR2 SVGAGI (reference sequence). The length of the CDR3 is 15 residues. J lost 5 bases, V lost 0 bases, and 7 bases had no gene match.

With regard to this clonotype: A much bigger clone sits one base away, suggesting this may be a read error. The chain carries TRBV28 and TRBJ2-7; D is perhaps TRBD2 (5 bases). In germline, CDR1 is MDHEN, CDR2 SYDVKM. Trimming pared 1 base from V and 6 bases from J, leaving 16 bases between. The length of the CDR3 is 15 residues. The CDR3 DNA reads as TGTGCCAGCAGTTTATTAGGTACCCCCGGGGTCGAGCAGTACTTC. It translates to CASSLLGTPGVEQYF.

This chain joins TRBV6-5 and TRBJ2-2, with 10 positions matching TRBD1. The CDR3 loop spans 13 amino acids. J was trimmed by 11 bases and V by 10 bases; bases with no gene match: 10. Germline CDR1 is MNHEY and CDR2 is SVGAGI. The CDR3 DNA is TGTGCCATCTGGGACAGGGGCACCAGTGAGCTGTTTTTT. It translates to CAIWDRGTSELFF.

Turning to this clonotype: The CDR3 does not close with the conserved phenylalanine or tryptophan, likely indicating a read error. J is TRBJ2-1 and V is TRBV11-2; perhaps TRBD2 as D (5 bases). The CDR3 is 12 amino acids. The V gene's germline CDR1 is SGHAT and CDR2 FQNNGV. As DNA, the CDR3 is TGTGACAGCGGCTTAGCATACAATGAGCAGTTCCTC. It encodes CDSGLAYNEQFL.

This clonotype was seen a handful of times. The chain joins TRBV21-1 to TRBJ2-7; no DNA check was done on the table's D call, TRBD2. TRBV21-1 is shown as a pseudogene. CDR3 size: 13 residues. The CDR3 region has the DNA TGTGCCATTGACCAAGGACTAGCCTATGAGCAGTACTTC. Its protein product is CAIDQGLAYEQYF.

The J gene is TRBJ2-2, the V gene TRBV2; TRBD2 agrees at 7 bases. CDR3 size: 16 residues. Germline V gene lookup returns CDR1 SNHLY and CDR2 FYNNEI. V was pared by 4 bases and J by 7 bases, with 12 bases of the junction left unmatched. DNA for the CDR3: TGTGCCAGCAGTGGAGAAGCGGGCGGGAGATTCGGGGAGCTGTTTTTT. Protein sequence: CASSGEAGGRFGELFF. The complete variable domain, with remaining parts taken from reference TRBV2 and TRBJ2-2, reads EPEVTQTPSHQVTQMGQEVILRCVPISNHLYFYWYRQILGQKVEFLVSFYNNEISEKSEIFDDQFSVERPDGSNFTLKIRSTKLEDSAMYFCASSGEAGGRFGELFFGEGSRLTVL.

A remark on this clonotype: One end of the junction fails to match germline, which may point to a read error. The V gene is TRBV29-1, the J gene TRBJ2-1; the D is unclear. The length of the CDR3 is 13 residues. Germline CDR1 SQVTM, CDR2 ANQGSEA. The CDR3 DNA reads TGCAGCGTTATTGGTGGTCGGGTGGGTCTGCAGTTCTTT. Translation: CSVIGGRVGLQFF.

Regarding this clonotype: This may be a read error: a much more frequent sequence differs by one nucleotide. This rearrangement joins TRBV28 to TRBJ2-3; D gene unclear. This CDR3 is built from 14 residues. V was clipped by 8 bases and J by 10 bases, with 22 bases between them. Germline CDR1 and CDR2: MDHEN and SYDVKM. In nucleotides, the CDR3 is TGTGCCAGCTCGGTAGCTTCCCGGCTCGATGCGCAGTATTTT. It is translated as CASSVASRLDAQYF.

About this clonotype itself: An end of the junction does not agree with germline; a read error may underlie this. The CDR3 DNA reads as TGTACCAGCGGCTTGTTAAGCGGGATTGTCCACGAGCAGTACTTC. Protein product: CTSGLLSGIVHEQYF. The J gene is TRBJ2-7, the V gene TRBV5-6; 7 bases line up with TRBD2. The CDR3 is 15 amino acids. Germline V gene sequence: CDR1 SGHDT, CDR2 YYEEEE.

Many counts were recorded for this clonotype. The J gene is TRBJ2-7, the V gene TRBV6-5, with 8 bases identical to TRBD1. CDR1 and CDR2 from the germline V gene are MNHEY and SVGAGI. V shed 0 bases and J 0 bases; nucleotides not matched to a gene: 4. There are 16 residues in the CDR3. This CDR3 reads CASSYSGTGDSYEQYF. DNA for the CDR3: TGTGCCAGCAGTTACTCGGGGACAGGTGACTCCTACGAGCAGTACTTC.

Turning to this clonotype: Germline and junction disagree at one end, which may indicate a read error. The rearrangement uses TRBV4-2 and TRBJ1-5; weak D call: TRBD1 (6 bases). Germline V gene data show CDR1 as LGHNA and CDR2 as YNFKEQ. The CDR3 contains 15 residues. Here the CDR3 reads CASSPGGGDNQPKHF. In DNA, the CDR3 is TGCGCCAGCAGTCCTGGAGGGGGTGACAATCAGCCCAAGCATTTT.

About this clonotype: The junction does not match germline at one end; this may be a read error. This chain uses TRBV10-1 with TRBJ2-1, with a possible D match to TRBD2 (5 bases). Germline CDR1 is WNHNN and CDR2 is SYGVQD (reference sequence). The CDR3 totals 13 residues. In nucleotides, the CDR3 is TGCCCCAGCAGTGAGTCATTCCTAGCCGTGCAGTTCTTC. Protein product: CPSSESFLAVQFF.